Listed below are T cell receptor beta chains from one sample, sequenced in a study of blood T cell repertoires in COVID-19. Sequencing used immunoSEQ multiplex PCR; TCRdb keeps in-frame clones, though not all of them. Of 290,000 or so clones in the sample, about 87% were seen once. The material sequenced was peripheral blood. These receptors were collected from a man in his 70s with acute or convalescent COVID-19. CDR3s include the opening cysteine and the closing phenylalanine or tryptophan. The D gene is left open where the match is weak. Rows may omit the clone size; those that give it use once, few, many or a size class.

v_gene	j_gene	d_gene	abundance	CDR3aa	CDR3nt
TRBV5-6	TRBJ1-6	TRBD1	NA	CASSSTGYGDNSPLHF	TGTGCCAGCAGCTCGACAGGGTACGGGGATAATTCACCCCTCCACTTT
TRBV6-1	TRBJ2-2	NA	NA	CASSGSARGNTGELFF	TGTGCCAGCAGTGGTTCGGCCAGGGGGAACACCGGGGAGCTGTTTTTT
TRBV7-9	TRBJ1-5	NA	NA	CASSATGGLGNQPQHF	TGTGCCAGCAGCGCCACTGGAGGGTTGGGCAATCAGCCCCAGCATTTT
TRBV5-1	TRBJ2-1	TRBD1	few	CASSGPGQGNNEQFF	TGCGCCAGCAGTGGTCCGGGACAGGGGAACAATGAGCAGTTCTTC
TRBV5-5	TRBJ1-1	NA	NA	CASSLGQLAMNTEAFF	TGTGCCAGCAGCTTAGGACAGCTTGCCATGAACACTGAAGCTTTCTTT
TRBV12-3/TRBV12-4	TRBJ2-7	TRBD1	NA	CASRYGQGYEQYF	TGTGCCAGCAGGTACGGACAGGGTTACGAGCAGTACTTC
TRBV2	TRBJ2-1	TRBD2	NA	CASSSSGGTYNEQFF	TGTGCCAGCAGCTCTAGCGGGGGAACCTACAATGAGCAGTTCTTC
TRBV18	TRBJ1-4	NA	NA	CASSREGSNEKLFF	TGTGCCAGCTCCCGGGAAGGGTCTAATGAAAAACTGTTTTTT
TRBV5-1	TRBJ2-5	NA	NA	CASSRGTDKETQYF	TGCGCCAGCAGCCGGGGGACAGACAAAGAGACCCAGTACTTC
TRBV10-2	TRBJ2-7	TRBD2	NA	CASSEFQRGYEQYF	TGCGCCAGCAGTGAGTTCCAGCGGGGCTACGAGCAGTACTTC
TRBV6-6	TRBJ1-1	TRBD1	NA	CAGHGQVNTEAFF	TGTGCCGGACACGGACAGGTCAACACTGAAGCTTTCTTT
TRBV3-1/TRBV3-2	TRBJ1-1	NA	NA	CASSQVSGNTEAFF	TGTGCCAGCAGCCAAGTGTCAGGGAACACTGAAGCTTTCTTT
TRBV27	TRBJ1-5	TRBD1	NA	CASTQGTGGNQPQHF	TGTGCCAGCACCCAGGGGACAGGCGGCAATCAGCCCCAGCATTTT
TRBV28	TRBJ1-2	TRBD1	NA	CASSFWTGQSPPGYTF	TGTGCCAGCAGTTTCTGGACAGGGCAGTCACCGCCAGGCTACACCTTC
TRBV3-1/TRBV3-2	TRBJ2-1	NA	NA	CASSHFGVNEQFF	TGTGCCAGCAGCCATTTCGGGGTGAATGAGCAGTTCTTC
TRBV5-4	TRBJ1-2	NA	once	CASSFQDGYTF	TGTGCCAGCAGCTTCCAGGATGGCTACACCTTC
TRBV7-8	TRBJ2-2	TRBD2	NA	CASSLGLAGVTGELFF	TGTGCCAGCAGCTTAGGTTTAGCGGGAGTAACCGGGGAGCTGTTTTTT
TRBV28	TRBJ1-1	TRBD1	NA	CASSLGLTGQNTEAFF	TGTGCCAGCAGTTTGGGGCTGACAGGGCAGAACACTGAAGCTTTCTTT
TRBV6-6	TRBJ1-4	TRBD1	once	CASNPGGSNEKLFF	TGTGCCAGCAATCCAGGGGGCTCTAATGAAAAACTGTTTTTT
TRBV19	TRBJ1-6	NA	NA	CASSVADNSPLHF	TGTGCCAGTAGCGTGGCGGATAATTCACCCCTCCACTTT
TRBV6-1	TRBJ2-5	NA	NA	CASSEVLQETQYF	TGTGCCAGCAGTGAAGTTCTCCAAGAGACCCAGTACTTC
TRBV10-3	TRBJ2-2	NA	few	CAIRRGYTGELFF	TGTGCCATTAGAAGGGGTTACACCGGGGAGCTGTTTTTT
TRBV5-4	TRBJ2-5	TRBD2	NA	CASSLLLAGNQETQYF	TGTGCCAGCAGCTTGTTACTAGCGGGGAACCAAGAGACCCAGTACTTC
TRBV7-2	TRBJ1-5	NA	NA	CASSLALVGSNQPQHF	TGTGCCAGCAGCTTAGCTTTGGTCGGGAGCAATCAGCCCCAGCATTTT
TRBV24-1	TRBJ2-1	TRBD1	NA	CATSEAGQGRNEQFF	TGTGCCACCAGTGAGGCGGGACAGGGGCGAAATGAGCAGTTCTTC
TRBV5-5	TRBJ1-2	NA	NA	CASSLVGGTYGYTF	TGTGCCAGCAGCTTGGTTGGGGGCACCTATGGCTACACCTTC
TRBV6-5	TRBJ2-7	TRBD1	NA	CASRLGQGAGQYF	TGTGCCAGCAGGTTGGGACAGGGGGCTGGGCAGTACTTC
TRBV6-5	TRBJ1-5	NA	once	CASQGNQPQHF	TGTGCCAGCCAGGGGAATCAGCCCCAGCATTTT
TRBV5-6	TRBJ1-1	TRBD1	once	CASSWTGVGTEAFF	TGTGCCAGCAGCTGGACAGGAGTCGGCACTGAAGCTTTCTTT
TRBV9	TRBJ2-7	NA	NA	CASSARAHEQYF	TGTGCCAGCAGCGCCAGGGCCCACGAGCAGTACTTC
TRBV15	TRBJ2-5	NA	NA	CATSRGTGGYQETQYF	TGTGCCACCAGCAGAGGGACGGGGGGCTACCAAGAGACCCAGTACTTC
TRBV23-1	TRBJ2-4	TRBD2	NA	CARRGASGSWGPNIQYF	TGCGCCAGGAGGGGGGCTAGCGGGAGTTGGGGCCCAAACATTCAGTACTTC
TRBV11-2	TRBJ2-5	TRBD1	NA	CASSSGTAQETQYF	TGTGCCAGCAGCTCAGGGACAGCACAAGAGACCCAGTACTTC
TRBV4-2	TRBJ2-2	TRBD1	NA	CASSPTGTGELFF	TGTGCCAGCAGCCCGACAGGGACCGGGGAGCTGTTTTTT
TRBV6-6	TRBJ2-7	TRBD1	NA	CASRHRDRGFYEQYF	TGTGCCAGCCGGCACCGGGACAGGGGCTTCTACGAGCAGTACTTC
TRBV9	TRBJ2-1	TRBD1	NA	CASSAPRRGLSYNEQFF	TGTGCCAGCAGCGCCCCCCGCAGGGGGCTCTCCTACAATGAGCAGTTCTTC
TRBV5-1	TRBJ1-1	NA	few	CASSFLPGLFNTEAFF	TGCGCCAGCAGCTTTCTCCCAGGCCTCTTTAACACTGAAGCTTTCTTT
TRBV24-1	TRBJ2-1	NA	NA	CATSDLRPGVSYNEQFF	TGTGCCACCAGTGATTTGCGGCCAGGGGTTTCCTACAATGAGCAGTTCTTC
TRBV7-9	TRBJ2-1	TRBD2	NA	CASSSTSGDYQFF	TGTGCCAGCAGCTCGACTAGCGGGGATTACCAGTTCTTC
TRBV15	TRBJ2-7	TRBD1	once	CATSRDREQGFYEQYF	TGTGCCACCAGCAGAGATCGAGAACAGGGGTTCTACGAGCAGTACTTC
TRBV28	TRBJ1-4	NA	once	CASSGGRWGNEKLFF	TGTGCCAGCAGTGGGGGCAGGTGGGGTAATGAAAAACTGTTTTTT
TRBV28	TRBJ2-2	NA	NA	CASSSYTGELFF	TGTGCCAGCAGTTCCTACACCGGGGAGCTGTTTTTT
TRBV5-1	TRBJ1-4	NA	NA	CASSLNSGTNEKLFF	TGCGCCAGCAGCTTAAACAGCGGTACTAATGAAAAACTGTTTTTT
TRBV5-5	TRBJ2-7	NA	once	CASIREADHYEQYF	TGTGCCAGCATAAGGGAGGCGGATCATTACGAGCAGTACTTC
TRBV30	TRBJ2-7	TRBD1	NA	CAWSLTGGSGEQYF	TGTGCCTGGAGTCTCACAGGGGGCTCGGGCGAGCAGTACTTC
TRBV9	TRBJ1-1	TRBD1	NA	CASSALGQMNTEAFF	TGTGCCAGCAGCGCCCTGGGACAGATGAACACTGAAGCTTTCTTT
TRBV7-3	TRBJ2-3	TRBD2	NA	CASSPGTSGGTDTQYF	TGTGCCAGCAGCCCCGGAACTAGCGGGGGGACAGATACGCAGTATTTT
TRBV19	TRBJ1-1	TRBD1	NA	CASIRDRGPRTEAFF	TGTGCCAGTATTAGGGACAGGGGGCCGAGGACTGAAGCTTTCTTT
TRBV6-2/TRBV6-3	TRBJ2-1	NA	NA	CASTPLPISYNEQFF	TGTGCCAGCACCCCATTGCCTATCTCCTACAATGAGCAGTTCTTC
TRBV7-2	TRBJ2-2	NA	NA	CASSLVVTSRGELFF	TGTGCCAGCAGCTTAGTCGTGACGTCTAGGGGGGAGCTGTTTTTT
TRBV7-2	TRBJ1-4	NA	NA	CASSLAGRTNEKLFF	TGTGCCAGCAGCTTAGCGGGCAGGACTAATGAAAAACTGTTTTTT
TRBV13	TRBJ2-7	TRBD2	few	CASSLGQRGLYEQYF	TGTGCCAGCAGCTTAGGCCAGCGGGGGCTCTACGAGCAGTACTTC
TRBV28	TRBJ2-7	NA	NA	CASSLFSGETYEQYF	TGTGCCAGCAGTTTATTCTCAGGGGAAACCTACGAGCAGTACTTC
TRBV5-1	TRBJ2-5	TRBD1	NA	CASSFGQGTISQETQYF	TGCGCCAGCAGCTTTGGACAGGGCACTATCTCACAAGAGACCCAGTACTTC
TRBV30	TRBJ1-5	TRBD1	NA	CAWRSGTEYSLSNQPQHF	TGTGCCTGGCGATCCGGGACAGAATATTCACTTAGCAATCAGCCCCAGCATTTT
TRBV4-1	TRBJ1-6	TRBD1	NA	CASRRQGADNSPLHF	TGCGCCAGCAGGCGACAGGGGGCCGATAATTCACCCCTCCACTTT
TRBV3-1/TRBV3-2	TRBJ1-3	NA	NA	CASVSYSGNTIYF	TGTGCCAGCGTATCGTACTCTGGAAACACCATATATTTT
TRBV5-6	TRBJ1-2	NA	NA	CASSLMGGGYTF	TGTGCCAGCAGCTTGATGGGCGGGGGCTACACCTTC
TRBV19	TRBJ1-5	NA	NA	CASSILTGGRVSNQPQHF	TGTGCCAGTAGTATCCTAACCGGGGGGCGGGTTAGCAATCAGCCCCAGCATTTT
TRBV4-1	TRBJ2-5	NA	NA	CASSQEGPRLPPETQYF	TGCGCCAGCAGCCAAGAAGGTCCGAGACTACCCCCGGAGACCCAGTACTTC